This T cell receptor (beta chain) was observed in a study of T cell repertoires in cytomegalovirus infection. J gave up 3 bases and V 2 bases, and 8 bases lay outside the gene matches. There are 16 residues in the CDR3. Germline-derived CDR1 and CDR2 are ENHRY and SYGVKD. MiXCR, run by TCRdb on the reads, gives a single entry per CDR3 protein. The table lists 700,000 to 950,000 distinct CDR3 sequences, approximately 32% of them singletons, with approximately 13% in the top ten. To note about this clonotype: Its specificity is unknown.

The gene calls are TRBV10-3 and TRBJ1-2; 8 bases align to TRBD1. The source material was cultured CD8+ T cells from PBMCs, sampled from culture after CMV antigen stimulation. This sequence was found in a human donor in good health (CMV status not recorded). Some clones in this sample may be carry-over from other donors' samples. The CDR3 reads CAISEKDRGGHYGYTF. The CDR3 coding sequence is TGTGCCATCAGTGAGAAAGACAGGGGAGGACACTATGGCTACACCTTC.